The clone carrying this T cell receptor (beta chain) was seen a few times. Its matching antigen is unknown. These data originate in a study of human T cells and chemical hapten exposure. Study-wide context: Application of 0.01% DPC to the upper back was done by patch test, with a reading at 6 days.

Regarding treatment: therapeutic diphenylcyclopropenone sensitization with weekly scalp DPC. Venepuncture was done earlier than the placement of each patch test. Unique molecular identifiers were affixed to discrete cDNA molecules within the library. In the source study's methods: Ranging from about 20,000 to 700,000, TCR counts per sample had a median value of around 91,000. In TCRdb, the reads were re-called with MiXCR into one record per CDR3 protein. TCRdb's processing, not the authors', yielded these V and J calls. The repertoire holds fewer than 5,000 distinct CDR3 sequences, with approximately 50% as singletons. Study-level results: TCRs exceeding a frequency of 1 in 1000 stayed unchanged under DPC sensitization.

The ends were cut back, 0 bases at V and 5 bases at J, with 0 bases in the middle. Germline CDR1 MNHNY, CDR2 SVGAGI (reference sequence). The CDR3 extends over 11 amino acids. The J gene is TRBJ2-3, the V gene TRBV6-6; D is unclear. Sequenced here: whole blood, sampled before DPC sensitization or 2, 6, or about 24 weeks after (not recorded which). The origin of this receptor is an adult with alopecia areata. Some clones in this sample may be carry-over from other donors' samples. This table probably holds off-target reads from a library built for another chain. The CDR3 DNA sequence: TGTGCCAGCAGTTACTCAGATACGCAGTATTTT. Protein: CASSYSDTQYF.